Presented here are 32 T cell receptor beta chains from one specimen sequenced in a study of blood T cell repertoires in COVID-19. Clones were sequenced by immunoSEQ multiplex PCR, and TCRdb holds only the in-frame ones, with some missing. This sample has approximately 170,000 clones, with about 85% found just once. Material for sequencing was peripheral blood. The source of these receptors is a man between 60 and 75 years old who had recovered from COVID-19.

The rearrangement links TRBV24-1 to TRBJ2-5; D perhaps matches TRBD1 (5 bases). The CDR3 loop spans 15 amino acids. Germline-derived CDR1 and CDR2 are KGHDR and SFDVKD. Trimming removed 3 bases from V and 1 base from J, with 11 bases in between. This CDR3 reads CATSDATVLQETQYF. The CDR3 DNA is TGTGCCACCAGTGATGCGACAGTACTCCAAGAGACCCAGTACTTC.

A remark on this clone: The junction shows a germline mismatch at one end, possibly a read error. The rearrangement joins TRBV6-2 or TRBV6-3 to TRBJ2-1; D is ambiguous. Germline CDR1 reads MNHEY; CDR2 reads SVGEGT. This CDR3 comprises 12 residues. CDR3 DNA: TGTGCCAGCAGCTACTCAGCGTATGAGCAGTTCTTC. Translating gives CASSYSAYEQFF.

The chain has TRBV19 and TRBJ1-5; weak D call: TRBD1 (5 bases). The CDR3 length is 15 residues. CDR1 is LNHDA and CDR2 is SQIVND in the germline V gene (reference sequence). The V end was cut by 3 bases, the J end by 6 bases, with 15 bases between. Here the CDR3 DNA reads TGTGCCAGTAGTATGAGCTGGTGGGGCGGTCAGCCCCAGCATTTT. Encoded protein: CASSMSWWGGQPQHF.

The chain links TRBV4-3 to TRBJ1-2, with unresolved D. Germline CDR1 reads LGHNA; CDR2 reads YSLEER. The CDR3 length is 14 residues. Trimming stripped 0 bases from V and 5 bases from J, with 10 bases between. This chain's CDR3 is CASSQEASVYGYTF. The CDR3 DNA follows: TGCGCCAGCAGCCAAGAGGCCAGCGTGTATGGCTACACCTTC.

This chain connects TRBV6-4 to TRBJ2-3; a weak D match, TRBD1 (5 bases). The CDR3 loop spans 14 amino acids. Between the trimmed V and J ends, which lost 6 bases and 10 bases, there was a span of 20 bases. Germline V gene data show CDR1 as MRHNA and CDR2 as SNTAGT. CDR3 region: CASSPDSYPKAQYF. In DNA, the CDR3 is TGTGCCAGCAGCCCCGACAGTTACCCGAAGGCGCAGTATTTT.

The chain combines TRBV7-2 with TRBJ2-1; 8 nucleotides match TRBD2. Germline V CDR1 and CDR2: SGHTA, FQGNSA. CDR3 length: 15 amino acids. The V gene end was trimmed by 2 bases and the J gene end by 5 bases; junction bases not matched to a gene: 5. For the CDR3, the DNA is TGTGCCAGCAGCTTATTTCGGGGGGGTGACAATGAGCAGTTCTTC. This encodes CASSLFRGGDNEQFF.

The CDR3 DNA follows: TGTGCCAGCAGTAACGAAGGAGGCACTGAAGCTTTCTTT. Its translation is CASSNEGGTEAFF. The rearrangement uses TRBV6-5 and TRBJ1-1; D is undetermined. CDR3 length: 13 amino acids. The germline CDR1 and CDR2 sequences are MNHEY and SVGAGI. V gave up 5 bases and J gave up 4 bases, with 11 bases separating them.

The rearrangement uses TRBV18 and TRBJ1-1, with TRBD1 matching over 9 bases. The CDR3 contains 16 residues. Germline-derived CDR1 and CDR2 are KGHSH and LQKENI. J was trimmed by 0 bases and V by 3 bases; bases with no gene match: 5. The CDR3 DNA reads as TGTGCCAGCTCACCCACAGGGGGCCCCATGAACACTGAAGCTTTCTTT. This encodes CASSPTGGPMNTEAFF.

This clone was counted only a few times. The V and J genes are TRBV5-1 and TRBJ2-7; TRBD2 is a possible D gene (5 bases). The germline V and J ends were trimmed by 0 bases and 3 bases, with 16 bases remaining between them. Germline values: CDR1 SGHRS, CDR2 YFSETQ. The CDR3 sequence is 16 residues long. For the CDR3, the DNA is TGCGCCAGCAGCTTGGCCCCACTAGGCGGTAGCTACGAGCAGTACTTC. Protein sequence: CASSLAPLGGSYEQYF. Full variable domain (rest looked up from reference TRBV5-1 and TRBJ2-7): KAGVTQTPRYLIKTRGQQVTLSCSPISGHRSVSWYQQTPGQGLQFLFEYFSETQRNKGNFPGRFSGRQFSNSRSEMNVSTLELGDSALYLCASSLAPLGGSYEQYFGPGTRLTVT.

The J gene is TRBJ1-5, the V gene TRBV3-1 (or the pseudogene TRBV3-2); 9 positions match TRBD1. The CDR3 extends over 14 amino acids. The ends lost 6 bases at V and 4 bases at J; junction bases unmatched: 4. Germline values: CDR1 LGHDT, CDR2 YNNKEL (reference sequence). CDR3 DNA sequence: TGTGCCAGCAGTCGACAGGGGGTAAATCAGCCCCAGCATTTT. Protein sequence: CASSRQGVNQPQHF.

The chain recombines TRBV5-3 with TRBJ2-2, with 9 positions matching TRBD1. TRBV5-3 carries the ORF label, with uncertain function. The trim removed 4 bases at V and 4 bases at J, leaving 17 bases unmatched. The CDR3 runs to 19 residues. CDR3 sequence reads: CARSPDRGYLFECTGELFF. DNA for the CDR3: TGTGCCAGAAGCCCTGACAGGGGGTATTTGTTTGAGTGCACCGGGGAGCTGTTTTTT.

The V gene is TRBV5-6, the J gene TRBJ1-6; D possibly corresponds to TRBD1 (6 bases). Germline V gene lookup returns CDR1 SGHDT and CDR2 YYEEEE. The CDR3 sequence is 14 residues long. Trimming cost V 3 bases and J 8 bases, with 12 bases left between them. In DNA form, the CDR3 reads TGTGCCAGCAGCTCCGACAGGAGAGATTCACCCCTCCACTTT. Its protein product is CASSSDRRDSPLHF.

This clone was recorded a few times. The chain couples TRBV2 to TRBJ2-1; TRBD2 aligns across 10 bases. From germline, CDR1 is SNHLY and CDR2 FYNNEI. The CDR3 has 16 residues. J gave up 4 bases and V 2 bases, and 5 bases lay outside the gene matches. The CDR3 spells CASSEPMTSGYNEQFF. The CDR3 region has the DNA TGTGCCAGCAGTGAACCGATGACTAGCGGGTACAATGAGCAGTTCTTC.

The table lists this clone with a few counts. The V and J genes are TRBV19 and TRBJ2-2, with 7 bases that match TRBD2. The CDR3 runs to 15 residues. With 6 bases clipped from V and 6 bases from J, the junction kept 10 bases outside the gene matches. CDR1 is LNHDA and CDR2 is SQIVND in the germline V gene (reference sequence). Written as DNA, the CDR3 is TGTGCCAGTAGACCCTTCGGGGGGACGGCCGGGGAGCTGTTTTTT. Translated: CASRPFGGTAGELFF.

This clone turned up a few times. This rearrangement joins TRBV9 to TRBJ2-4; a possible D gene is TRBD2 (5 bases). The V gene's germline CDR1 is SGDLS and CDR2 YYNGEE. V was pared by 7 bases and J by 6 bases, with 17 bases between. This CDR3 is built from 14 residues. CDR3 coding DNA: TGTGCCAGCTCCCAGGAGGTCGTGGCAAACATTCAGTACTTC. Translation: CASSQEVVANIQYF.

The rearrangement joins TRBV5-1 to TRBJ1-2; 10 positions agree with TRBD1. Germline V gene sequence: CDR1 SGHRS, CDR2 YFSETQ. This CDR3 is 15 amino acids long. V shed 4 bases and J 1 base; nucleotides not matched to a gene: 4. The CDR3 reads CASSMGTGVNYGYTF. CDR3 sequence (DNA): TGCGCCAGCAGCATGGGGACAGGGGTTAACTATGGCTACACCTTC.

V and J are TRBV14 and TRBJ1-1; weak D call: TRBD1 (6 bases). Per the germline V gene, CDR1 is SGHDN and CDR2 is FVKESK. The V and J ends lost 1 base and 5 bases respectively, with 17 bases between them. The CDR3 is 16 residues long. CDR3 sequence (DNA): TGTGCCAGCAGCCAAGTGAGAGGGGGTTACATGACTGAAGCTTTCTTT. It encodes CASSQVRGGYMTEAFF.

The chain joins TRBV5-6 to TRBJ2-6; 8 nucleotides agree with TRBD1. The CDR3 runs to 17 residues. Losses at the gene ends were 3 bases for V and 2 bases for J; bases not matched to a gene: 7. Germline V gene sequence: CDR1 SGHDT, CDR2 YYEEEE. CDR3 residues: CASSSQEDRAGANVLTF. In DNA, the CDR3 is TGTGCCAGCAGCTCTCAAGAGGACAGGGCTGGGGCCAACGTCCTGACTTTC. Combining the CDR3 with reference TRBV5-6 and TRBJ2-6 gives the whole variable domain DAGVTQSPTHLIKTRGQQVTLRCSPKSGHDTVSWYQQALGQGPQFIFQYYEEEERQRGNFPDRFSGHQFPNYSSELNVNALLLGDSALYLCASSSQEDRAGANVLTFGAGSRLTVL.

V usage is TRBV19 and J usage is TRBJ2-5; D is perhaps TRBD1 (6 bases). CDR3 length: 13 amino acids. V shed 9 bases and J shed 8 bases, with 19 bases lying between them. Germline CDR1 reads LNHDA; CDR2 reads SQIVND (reference sequence). Written as DNA, the CDR3 is TGTGCCAGCAACTCCTACGAGGGGGAAACCCAGTACTTC. Translation: CASNSYEGETQYF.

There are a few counts of this clone. The V and J genes are TRBV2 and TRBJ2-7; 7 nucleotides match TRBD1. Trimming at V came to 6 bases and at J to 3 bases, leaving 11 bases not matched to a gene. CDR1 is SNHLY, CDR2 FYNNEI, per germline. The CDR3 length is 15 residues. The CDR3 DNA reads as TGTGCCAGCAGCTTGACAGGGCCCACCTACTACGAGCAGTACTTC. Translating gives CASSLTGPTYYEQYF.

The rearrangement joins TRBV5-1 to TRBJ1-1; D gene ambiguous. V was clipped by 0 bases and J by 0 bases, with 9 bases between them. Germline V lookup: CDR1 SGHRS, CDR2 YFSETQ. This CDR3 has 15 residues. CDR3 nucleotides: TGCGCCAGCAGCTTGGGACACTTAATGAACACTGAAGCTTTCTTT. As protein: CASSLGHLMNTEAFF.

The rearrangement uses TRBV7-3 and TRBJ2-3; no firm D call. The CDR3 consists of 13 residues. The V end was cut by 1 base, the J end by 2 bases, with 4 bases between. From germline, CDR1 is SGHTA and CDR2 FQGTGA. Written as DNA, the CDR3 is TGTGCCAGCAGCTTAATGGCCACAGATACGCAGTATTTT. It specifies CASSLMATDTQYF.

V and J are TRBV4-3 and TRBJ1-6; 7 nucleotides line up with TRBD1. Germline-derived CDR1 and CDR2 are LGHNA and YSLEER. The CDR3 contains 15 residues. Trimming at V came to 2 bases and at J to 6 bases, leaving 4 bases not matched to a gene. In nucleotides, the CDR3 is TGCGCCAGCAGCCAATTTGACAGGGTTAATTCACCCCTCCACTTT. Amino acid sequence: CASSQFDRVNSPLHF.

This chain joins TRBV29-1 and TRBJ1-2; no reliable D call. CDR1 and CDR2 (germline): SQVTM, ANQGSEA. V dropped 7 bases and J dropped 0 bases, with 6 bases sitting between them. This CDR3 contains 11 residues. CDR3 amino acids: CSAGANYGYTF. The CDR3 coding sequence is TGCAGCGCCGGGGCTAACTATGGCTACACCTTC.

Only a few counts were recorded for this clone. The V call is TRBV19, the J call TRBJ1-1, with D unclear. Germline CDR1 and CDR2: LNHDA and SQIVND (reference sequence). V shed 5 bases and J shed 1 base, with 8 bases lying between them. The CDR3 totals 13 residues. As DNA, the CDR3 is TGTGCCAGTAGTCCCCGAGGGAACACTGAAGCTTTCTTT. Translated: CASSPRGNTEAFF.

V usage is TRBV6-6 and J usage is TRBJ2-3; TRBD1 aligns across 9 bases. This CDR3 comprises 13 residues. J lost 4 bases, V lost 8 bases, and 4 bases had no gene match. CDR1 is MNHNY, CDR2 SVGAGI, per germline (reference sequence). DNA for the CDR3: TGTGCCAGCCATACAGGGGGCGCAGATACGCAGTATTTT. This encodes CASHTGGADTQYF.

The rearrangement uses TRBV9 and TRBJ1-2; TRBD1 might be the D (5 bases). The CDR3 has 16 residues. The ends were cut back, 2 bases at V and 8 bases at J, with 22 bases in the middle. CDR1 SGDLS and CDR2 YYNGEE come from the germline V gene. In nucleotides, the CDR3 is TGTGCCAGCAGCGTTATAATGGAAGGGGAGCGGGGAGGCTACACCTTC. It translates to CASSVIMEGERGGYTF.

The chain links TRBV2 to TRBJ2-1; TRBD1 might be the D (5 bases). Trimming took off 5 bases at V and 6 bases at J, with 11 bases between the two ends. Germline V gene lookup returns CDR1 SNHLY and CDR2 FYNNEI. CDR3 length equals 13 residues. The CDR3 bases are TGTGCCAGCAGTACGGTCAGGGTCAATGAGCAGTTCTTC. Translation gives CASSTVRVNEQFF.

The J gene is TRBJ1-3, the V gene TRBV7-2, with no clear D. CDR1 is SGHTA, CDR2 FQGNSA, per germline. Trimming removed 5 bases from V and 4 bases from J, with 18 bases in between. The CDR3 has 16 amino acids. CDR3 protein: CASSPGREPLGNTIYF. Here the CDR3 DNA reads TGTGCCAGCAGCCCAGGACGGGAGCCCCTGGGAAACACCATATATTTT.

The chain is built from TRBV29-1 and TRBJ2-1; TRBD2 agrees at 13 bases. V lost 6 bases to trimming and J lost 0 bases; unmatched junction nucleotides: 17. In germline, CDR1 is SQVTM, CDR2 ANQGSEA. The CDR3 is 20 amino acids. This CDR3 reads CSVAGTSGAPMTHSYNEQFF. CDR3 DNA: TGCAGCGTAGCCGGGACTAGCGGGGCTCCCATGACCCACTCCTACAATGAGCAGTTCTTC.

This clone was seen at least ten times. The rearrangement links TRBV7-8 to TRBJ1-2; 9 nucleotides align to TRBD1. Germline assignment: CDR1 SGHVS and CDR2 FQNEAQ. V lost 4 bases to trimming and J lost 8 bases; unmatched junction nucleotides: 5. This CDR3 has 13 residues. CDR3 sequence: CASSSRDREGYTF. CDR3 nucleotides: TGTGCCAGCAGCTCCCGGGACAGGGAAGGCTACACCTTC.

This chain joins TRBV20-1 and TRBJ1-5; D ambiguous. V lost 3 bases and J lost 4, with 7 bases in between. This CDR3 contains 12 residues. Germline CDR1 is DFQATT and CDR2 is SNEGSKA (reference sequence). As DNA, the CDR3 is TGCAGTGCTAGTCCGGGGAATCAGCCCCAGCATTTT. Its protein product is CSASPGNQPQHF.